The clone carrying this T cell receptor beta chain is medium-sized (0.01 to 0.1%). The record originates from a study of blood T cell repertoires in COVID-19. Grouping used clinical history reported by participants in a survey and questionnaire. The V segment lost 2 bases and the J segment 2 bases; nucleotides outside the gene matches: 2. The V gene's germline CDR1 is MNHNS and CDR2 SASEGT. CDR3 size: 15 residues. In the original analysis: Estimation of nucleated cell counts was performed using reference gene primer amplification. Clones were sequenced by immunoSEQ multiplex PCR, and TCRdb holds only the in-frame ones, with some missing. D and trimming were read from the DNA, whereas the V and J calls and clone size are those reported in that table. The sample lists 290,000 or so clones; roughly nine tenths were seen once.

The rearrangement uses TRBV6-1 and TRBJ2-5; 10 positions match TRBD2. Sample: PBMCs or T cells enriched from blood (not recorded which). The TCR comes from a woman in her late teens or twenties who had recovered from COVID-19. In nucleotides, the CDR3 is TGTGCCAGCAGTGAACTAGCGGGAGATCAAGAGACCCAGTACTTC. This translates into CASSELAGDQETQYF.